Listed below are T cell receptor beta chains from one sample, sequenced in a study of radiotherapy plus CTLA-4 blockade in lung cancer. Produced via immunoSEQ multiplex PCR; TCRdb's table is partial and in-frame only. The sample includes 65,000 to 95,000 clones, approximately 86% of them seen just once. The source was peripheral blood, collected from a patient treated with radiotherapy plus ipilimumab. The receptors derive from a human donor with non-small cell lung cancer who had stable disease on radiotherapy plus ipilimumab. Both conserved end residues are part of each CDR3. Fields, in order: J gene, D gene, V gene, clone size, CDR3 DNA, CDR3 protein. The D gene is left open where the match is weak. The size field is filled for only some rows; it gives once, few, many or a size class.

TRBJ1-5 | TRBD1 | TRBV30 | . | TGTGCCTGGAGTGCCCCCAGGGGGGTAGGGCAGCCCCAGCATTTT | CAWSAPRGVGQPQHF
TRBJ2-4 | . | TRBV4-1 | . | TGCGCCAGCAGCCTCAATGAGGGCAGGCTCGTCGCGGACTTC | CASSLNEGRLVADF
TRBJ1-5 | . | TRBV19 | once | TGTGCCAGTAGTACCTTCCTTCGGGGGAATAGCAATCAGCCCCAGCATTTT | CASSTFLRGNSNQPQHF
TRBJ2-7 | . | TRBV7-9 | . | TGTGCCAGCAGCCCAAATCGGACAGTCACCTACGAGCAGTACTTC | CASSPNRTVTYEQYF
TRBJ2-3 | TRBD2 | TRBV2 | once | TGTGCCAGCAAAGGACTAGCGGGGGAAGATACGCAGTATTTT | CASKGLAGEDTQYF
TRBJ1-1 | . | TRBV7-8 | . | TGTGCCAGCAGCTTAGCGCGTGTAGGGGGAGGCACTGAAGCTTTCTTT | CASSLARVGGGTEAFF
TRBJ2-7 | . | TRBV11-3 | . | TGTGCCAGCAGCTCAGGCTACGAGCAGTACTTC | CASSSGYEQYF
TRBJ2-5 | TRBD2 | TRBV19 | once | TGTGCCAGTAGCACCGGGACTAGCGAATCGGAGACCCAGTACTTC | CASSTGTSESETQYF
TRBJ2-2 | . | TRBV11-2 | . | TGTGCCAGCAGCTCCGACAGGCACACCGGGGAGCTGTTTTTT | CASSSDRHTGELFF
TRBJ2-7 | . | TRBV14 | few | TGTGCCAGCAGCCAAGTAGGGGCGCTCGACGACGAGCAGTACTTC | CASSQVGALDDEQYF
TRBJ1-6 | . | TRBV30 | . | TGTGCCTGGAGTGTACGCGGGGGAGTGGGGAATTCACCCCTCCACTTT | CAWSVRGGVGNSPLHF
TRBJ2-3 | . | TRBV15 | once | TGTGCCACCAGCAGAGATCCCGGCACAGATACGCAGTATTTT | CATSRDPGTDTQYF
TRBJ1-2 | . | TRBV14 | few | TGTGCCAGCAGCCAAGATCGGGGATTTGGCTACACCTTC | CASSQDRGFGYTF
TRBJ2-6 | . | TRBV19 | . | TGTGCCAGTAGTGGAGGGTCTGGGGCCAACGTCCTGACTTTC | CASSGGSGANVLTF
TRBJ2-3 | . | TRBV6-1 | . | TGTGCCAGCAGCCCACAGGTTAGCACAGATACGCAGTATTTT | CASSPQVSTDTQYF
TRBJ1-6 | . | TRBV30 | . | TGTGCCTGGAGTGAGACGGCCTATAATTCACCCCTCCACTTT | CAWSETAYNSPLHF
TRBJ2-1 | . | TRBV9 | . | TGTGCCAGCAGCGTAGGCGCAGGAAACTACAATGAGCAGTTCTTC | CASSVGAGNYNEQFF
TRBJ2-1 | . | TRBV18 | . | TGTGCCAGCTCGCCGGAGGAGGGCAGGTCCCGGGGGCAGTTCTTC | CASSPEEGRSRGQFF
TRBJ1-4 | . | TRBV18 | . | TGTGCCAGCTCACCAGCGGGGAATAATGAAAAACTGTTTTTT | CASSPAGNNEKLFF
TRBJ1-1 | . | TRBV18 | . | TGTGCCAGCTCACCACCGCCAGGGGCAAACACTGAAGCTTTCTTT | CASSPPPGANTEAFF
TRBJ2-1 | TRBD1 | TRBV6-5 | . | TGTGCCAGCAGTTACTCGGGACAGGCATACAATGAGCAGTTCTTC | CASSYSGQAYNEQFF
TRBJ2-5 | TRBD1 | TRBV19 | . | TGTGCCAGTAGTACAACAGGGGACAGGGGATCGGAGACCCAGTACTTC | CASSTTGDRGSETQYF
TRBJ2-7 | . | TRBV19 | once | TGTGCCAGTACCGCACGGCCGGGGGCCTACGAGCAGTACTTC | CASTARPGAYEQYF
TRBJ2-1 | TRBD1 | TRBV29-1 | . | TGCAGCGCCGGACAGGCCGAGGGTGAGCAGTTCTTC | CSAGQAEGEQFF
TRBJ1-3 | . | TRBV6-6 | few | TGTGCCAGCAGTTACTCGCCTGACTCTGGAAACACCATATATTTT | CASSYSPDSGNTIYF
TRBJ2-5 | . | TRBV28 | . | TGTGCCAGTCAGACGTCACAAGAGACCCAGTACTTC | CASQTSQETQYF
TRBJ2-7 | TRBD2 | TRBV10-2 | . | TGCGCCAGCATAGGGACTAGCGGGGATATGTACGAGCAGTACTTC | CASIGTSGDMYEQYF